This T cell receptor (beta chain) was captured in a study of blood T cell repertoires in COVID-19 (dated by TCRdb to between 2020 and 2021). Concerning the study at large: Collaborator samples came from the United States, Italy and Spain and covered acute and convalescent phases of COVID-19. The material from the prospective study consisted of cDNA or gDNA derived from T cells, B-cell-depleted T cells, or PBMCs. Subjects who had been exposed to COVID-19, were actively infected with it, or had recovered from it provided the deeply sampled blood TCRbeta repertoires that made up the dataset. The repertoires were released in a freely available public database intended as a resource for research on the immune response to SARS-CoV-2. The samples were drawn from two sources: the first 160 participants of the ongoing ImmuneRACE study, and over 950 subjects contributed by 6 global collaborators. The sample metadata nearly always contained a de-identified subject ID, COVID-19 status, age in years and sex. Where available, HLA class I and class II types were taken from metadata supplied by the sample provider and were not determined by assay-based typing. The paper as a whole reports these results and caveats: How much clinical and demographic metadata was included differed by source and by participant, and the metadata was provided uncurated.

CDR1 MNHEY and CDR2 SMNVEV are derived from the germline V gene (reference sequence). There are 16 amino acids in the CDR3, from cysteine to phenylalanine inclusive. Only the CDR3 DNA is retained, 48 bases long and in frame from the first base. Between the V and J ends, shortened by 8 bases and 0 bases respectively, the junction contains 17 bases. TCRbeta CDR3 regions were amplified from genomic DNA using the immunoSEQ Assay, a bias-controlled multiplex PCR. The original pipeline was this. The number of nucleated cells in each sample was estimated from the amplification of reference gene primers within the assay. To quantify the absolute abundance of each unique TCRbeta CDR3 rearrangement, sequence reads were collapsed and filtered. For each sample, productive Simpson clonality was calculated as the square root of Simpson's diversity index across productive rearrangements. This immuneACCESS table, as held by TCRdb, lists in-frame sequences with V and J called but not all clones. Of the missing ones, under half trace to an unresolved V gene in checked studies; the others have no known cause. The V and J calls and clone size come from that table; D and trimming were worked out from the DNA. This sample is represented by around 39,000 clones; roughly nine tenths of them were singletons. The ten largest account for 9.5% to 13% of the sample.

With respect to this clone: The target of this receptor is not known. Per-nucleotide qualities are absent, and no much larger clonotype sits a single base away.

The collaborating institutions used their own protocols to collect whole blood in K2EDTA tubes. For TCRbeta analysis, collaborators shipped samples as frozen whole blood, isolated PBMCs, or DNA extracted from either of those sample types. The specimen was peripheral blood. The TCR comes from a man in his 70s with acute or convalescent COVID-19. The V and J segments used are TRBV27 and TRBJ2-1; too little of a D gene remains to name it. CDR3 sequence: CASALRPTYSYNEQFF. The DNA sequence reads TGTGCCAGCGCATTGCGACCGACATACTCCTACAATGAGCAGTTCTTC.